This T cell receptor beta chain was identified in a study of STAT3 mutations in large granular lymphocyte leukemia. The CDR3 is 16 residues long. Germline V gene data show CDR1 as SGHTA and CDR2 as FQGNSA. Trimming shortened V by 1 base and J by 5 bases, and 17 bases separated the two germline ends. For this clone: Its matching antigen is unknown.

Using immunoSEQ multiplex PCR, the repertoire was profiled, and TCRdb retains in-frame clones only, with some absent. The sample carries tens of thousands of clones, about 88% recorded once. Findings of the study overall: A small but highly pathogenic clone may have been missed. Samples missed the first appearance of the clone. Differing intervals and regimens complicate linking therapy response to clone burden. Every T-LGLL patient had at least one immunodominant TCRbeta clonotype.

This clonotype was sampled from a human donor with T large granular lymphocyte leukemia. Some clones in this sample may be carry-over from other donors' samples. Sequenced material: PBMCs. The chain uses TRBV7-2 and TRBJ1-2; D might be TRBD1 (6 bases). CDR3 residues: CASSLVTGLNSYGYTF. DNA for the CDR3: TGTGCCAGCAGCTTAGTTACAGGGTTAAACTCTTATGGCTACACCTTC.